The 15 T cell receptor beta chains below were found in one sample sequenced in a study of T cells in Graves' hyperthyroidism and ophthalmopathy. Researchers took RNA transcripts and amplified the TCR beta CDR3 regions from them. HTBI primers were employed in a first-round RT-PCR of the TCR CDR3. One entry per CDR3 protein, called by TCRdb with MiXCR from the multiplex PCR reads. The table lists almost 500,000 distinct CDR3 sequences, around a fifth of them singletons. The sample was blood. Every receptor here comes from an older woman with Graves' ophthalmopathy.

This clonotype was observed many times. The chain has TRBV12-3 or TRBV12-4 and TRBJ2-2; D is undetermined. Deletions cut 3 bases from V and 7 bases from J, with 9 bases between. The CDR3 sequence is 13 residues long. The CDR3 reads CASSFTGYGELFF. CDR3 DNA: TGTGCCAGCAGTTTTACCGGGTACGGGGAGCTGTTTTTT.

V and J are TRBV5-1 and TRBJ2-1, with 7 nucleotides matching TRBD1. Per the germline V gene, CDR1 is SGHRS and CDR2 is YFSETQ. The CDR3 covers 14 residues. V dropped 4 bases and J dropped 4; count of bases not matched to a gene: 5. CDR3 region: CASSRTGVYNEQFF. The CDR3 DNA follows: TGCGCCAGCAGCCGAACAGGGGTTTACAATGAGCAGTTCTTC.

This clonotype has a handful of counts. The chain carries TRBV20-1 and TRBJ2-3; 7 nucleotides match TRBD2. The CDR3 totals 16 residues. V shed 6 bases, J shed 4 bases, and the junction held 16 bases outside the gene matches. Germline CDR1 and CDR2: DFQATT and SNEGSKA (reference sequence). The CDR3 reads CSASPPRTRFSDTQYF. The CDR3 DNA reads TGCAGTGCGTCGCCCCCCCGGACTAGGTTTTCAGATACGCAGTATTTT.

This clonotype appeared many times. In nucleotides, the CDR3 is TGTGCCAGCAGCTTTACGGACGGCCCCTACGAGCAGTACTTC. It encodes CASSFTDGPYEQYF. J is TRBJ2-7 and V is TRBV7-2, with D unclear. V was trimmed by 3 bases and J by 2 bases, leaving 11 bases between them. CDR1 is SGHTA, CDR2 FQGNSA, per germline. The CDR3 is made up of 14 amino acids.

The chain couples TRBV6-2 or TRBV6-3 to TRBJ2-1; 7 nucleotides match TRBD2. V shed 10 bases, J shed 8 bases, and the junction held 14 bases outside the gene matches. The V gene's germline CDR1 is MNHEY and CDR2 SVGEGT. The length of the CDR3 is 14 residues. Here the CDR3 DNA reads TGTGCCACCGGGCGGGAGTACTGGTCGGATGAGCAGTTCTTC. Protein sequence: CATGREYWSDEQFF.

This clonotype came up many times. The J gene is TRBJ2-5, the V gene TRBV27, with D possibly TRBD2 on 6 matching bases. The CDR3 sequence is 13 residues long. V lost 2 bases, J lost 5 bases, and 9 bases lay in between. In germline, CDR1 is MNHEY, CDR2 SMNVEV (reference sequence). CDR3 in DNA: TGTGCCAGCAGTTTAGCGGGGAAGGAGACCCAGTACTTC. It translates to CASSLAGKETQYF.

The chain couples TRBV20-1 to TRBJ2-2; 8 bases fit TRBD2. This CDR3 spans 16 amino acids. Germline V gene lookup returns CDR1 DFQATT and CDR2 SNEGSKA (reference sequence). V lost 4 bases and J lost 6; bases outside the gene matches: 13. In DNA form, the CDR3 reads TGCAGTGCTATGATGGGGGCTAGCGGGTTCTCCGGGGAGCTGTTTTTT. This gives the protein CSAMMGASGFSGELFF.

The genes are TRBV6-5 and TRBJ1-2, with D tentatively TRBD1 (6 bases). The CDR3 contains 13 residues. In germline, CDR1 is MNHEY, CDR2 SVGAGI. The germline V and J ends were trimmed by 2 bases and 3 bases, with 7 bases remaining between them. The CDR3 loop reads CASSYQGYYGYTF. The CDR3, as DNA: TGTGCCAGCAGTTACCAGGGGTACTATGGCTACACCTTC.

This chain uses TRBV14 with TRBJ2-1; D may be TRBD1 (6 bases). The CDR3 length is 16 residues. Germline V CDR1 and CDR2: SGHDN, FVKESK. Trimming took 1 base from V and 9 from J, leaving 19 bases between them. Written as DNA, the CDR3 is TGTGCCAGCAGCCAAGGAGTAGGGGTGGGGGCAACTGAGCAGTTCTTC. Amino acids: CASSQGVGVGATEQFF.

V gene TRBV5-1 combines with J gene TRBJ1-2; 7 nucleotides line up with TRBD1. Germline values: CDR1 SGHRS, CDR2 YFSETQ. With 4 bases clipped from V and 6 bases from J, the junction kept 12 bases outside the gene matches. This CDR3 has 15 amino acids. The CDR3 sequence: CASSQDLQGGNGYTF. CDR3 bases: TGCGCCAGCAGCCAAGACCTGCAGGGGGGTAATGGCTACACCTTC.

The chain joins TRBV24-1 to TRBJ2-1, with D possibly matching TRBD1 (6 bases). Trimming removed 3 bases at V and 3 bases at J, with 17 bases between. CDR1 is KGHDR, CDR2 SFDVKD, per germline. The CDR3 sequence is 17 residues long. The CDR3 DNA reads TGTGCCACCAGTGATGCAGGGGCCCCCGGGTTCTACAATGAGCAGTTCTTC. As protein: CATSDAGAPGFYNEQFF.

V gene TRBV5-1 combines with J gene TRBJ2-7; D is undetermined. The CDR3 is 14 residues long. Trimming removed 1 base from V and 1 base from J, with 9 bases in between. Per the germline V gene, CDR1 is SGHRS and CDR2 is YFSETQ. The CDR3 sequence: CASSLNTDSYEQYF. The CDR3 DNA is TGCGCCAGCAGCTTGAACACCGATTCCTACGAGCAGTACTTC.

Note on this clonotype: An end of the junction does not agree with germline; a read error may underlie this. The CDR3 protein is CATSPRNSQETQYF. In DNA, the CDR3 is TGTGCCACCTCACCCCGGAACTCCCAAGAGACCCAGTACTTC. This chain joins TRBV18 and TRBJ2-5; D gene ambiguous. This CDR3 region has 14 residues. From germline, CDR1 is KGHSH and CDR2 LQKENI. The full variable domain, with the rest looked up from reference TRBV18 and TRBJ2-5, is NAGVMQNPRHLVRRRGQEARLRCSPMKGHSHVYWYRQLPEEGLKFMVYLQKENIIDESGMPKERFSAEFPKEGPSILRIQQVVRGDSAAYFCATSPRNSQETQYFGPGTRLLVL.

The gene calls are TRBV19 and TRBJ1-5; 7 bases agree with TRBD1. Per germline, CDR1 LNHDA and CDR2 SQIVND (reference sequence). The CDR3 is made up of 13 amino acids. After removal of 4 bases from V and 5 bases from J, the junction contained 2 bases not matched to a gene. The CDR3 is CASSKDRHQPQHF. For the CDR3, the DNA is TGTGCCAGTAGTAAGGACAGGCATCAGCCCCAGCATTTT.

In nucleotides, the CDR3 is TGTGCCAGCAGCTCCTCCAATGGGCTCGGGGAGCTGTTTTTT. This gives the protein CASSSSNGLGELFF. This chain connects TRBV7-6 to TRBJ2-2; D ambiguous. The germline V and J ends were trimmed by 4 bases and 7 bases, with 13 bases remaining between them. The CDR3 runs 14 residues. CDR1 SGHVS and CDR2 FNYEAQ come from the germline V gene.